The 2 T cell receptor beta chains given below trace back to one sample, sequenced in a study of CD8 T cells in Susac syndrome. Random hexamers were used to reverse transcribe roughly 0.5 to 1 ug of RNA. From the immunoSEQ multiplex PCR reads, TCRdb called clonotypes with MiXCR, one entry per CDR3 protein. The sample carries approximately 220,000 distinct CDR3 sequences, 80% to 95% recorded once. Input material: CD8+ T cells from PBMCs. The source of these receptors is a human donor with multiple sclerosis.

The chain recombines TRBV20-1 with TRBJ2-1; 10 bases fit TRBD2. V shed 3 bases and J 5 bases; nucleotides not matched to a gene: 13. This CDR3 is 17 amino acids long. Per the germline V gene, CDR1 is DFQATT and CDR2 is SNEGSKA (reference sequence). CDR3 sequence reads: CSARGGEGLAFHNEQFF. CDR3 coding DNA: TGCAGTGCTAGGGGTGGTGAGGGACTAGCGTTCCACAATGAGCAGTTCTTC.

This sequence joins TRBV28 and TRBJ2-1; 14 nucleotides match TRBD2. Trimming cost V 6 bases and J 8 bases; bases outside gene matches: 9. The CDR3 is 16 amino acids. The germline CDR1 and CDR2 sequences are MDHEN and SYDVKM. The CDR3 bases are TGTGCCAGCAGCCCTCCGACTAGCGGGGGGGCTTATGAGCAGTTCTTC. It yields the protein CASSPPTSGGAYEQFF.